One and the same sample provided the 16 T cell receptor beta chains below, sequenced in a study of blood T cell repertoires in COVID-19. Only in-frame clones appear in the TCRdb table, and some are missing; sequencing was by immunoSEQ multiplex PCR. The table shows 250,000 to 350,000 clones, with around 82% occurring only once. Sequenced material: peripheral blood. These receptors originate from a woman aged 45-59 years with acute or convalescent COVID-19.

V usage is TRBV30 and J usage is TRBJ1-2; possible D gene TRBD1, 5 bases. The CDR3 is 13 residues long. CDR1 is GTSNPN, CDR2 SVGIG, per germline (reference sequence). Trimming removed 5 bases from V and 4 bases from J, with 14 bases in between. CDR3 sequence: CAWGTRRGYGYTF. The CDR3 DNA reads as TGTGCCTGGGGTACCAGGAGGGGCTATGGCTACACCTTC.

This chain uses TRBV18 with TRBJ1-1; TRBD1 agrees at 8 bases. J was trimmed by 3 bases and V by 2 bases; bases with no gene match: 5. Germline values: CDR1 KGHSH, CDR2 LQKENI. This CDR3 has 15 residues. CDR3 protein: CASSPSGGADTEAFF. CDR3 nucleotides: TGTGCCAGCTCACCATCAGGGGGCGCGGACACTGAAGCTTTCTTT.

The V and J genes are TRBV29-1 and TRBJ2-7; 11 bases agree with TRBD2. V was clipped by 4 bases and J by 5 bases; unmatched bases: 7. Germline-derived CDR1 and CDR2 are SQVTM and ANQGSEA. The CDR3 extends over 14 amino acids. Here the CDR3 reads CSVAIAGGPNEQYF. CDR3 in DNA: TGCAGCGTTGCGATAGCGGGAGGGCCAAACGAGCAGTACTTC.

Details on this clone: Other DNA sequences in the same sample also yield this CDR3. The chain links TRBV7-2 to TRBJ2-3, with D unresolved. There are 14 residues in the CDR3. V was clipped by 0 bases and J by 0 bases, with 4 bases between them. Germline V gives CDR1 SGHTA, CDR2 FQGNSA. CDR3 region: CASSLAGSTDTQYF. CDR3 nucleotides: TGTGCCAGCAGCTTAGCGGGCAGCACAGATACGCAGTATTTT. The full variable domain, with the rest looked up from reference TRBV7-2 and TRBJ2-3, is GAGVSQSPSNKVTEKGKDVELRCDPISGHTALYWYRQSLGQGLEFLIYFQGNSAPDKSGLPSDRFSAERTGGSVSTLTIQRTQQEDSAVYLCASSLAGSTDTQYFGPGTRLTVL.

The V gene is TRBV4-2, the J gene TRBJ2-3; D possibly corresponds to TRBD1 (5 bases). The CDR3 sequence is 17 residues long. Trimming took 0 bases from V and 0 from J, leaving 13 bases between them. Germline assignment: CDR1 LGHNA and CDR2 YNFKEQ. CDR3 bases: TGTGCCAGCAGCCAAGAACCTATGACAGCTAGCACAGATACGCAGTATTTT. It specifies CASSQEPMTASTDTQYF.

CDR3 bases: TGTGCCAGCCGCGGAGGGTCGAGGGCTTTCTTT. Translated: CASRGGSRAFF. V is TRBV2 and J is TRBJ1-1, with D hard to call. The CDR3 has 11 residues. The germline V gene encodes CDR1 SNHLY and CDR2 FYNNEI. Trimming stripped 8 bases from V and 11 bases from J, with 15 bases between.

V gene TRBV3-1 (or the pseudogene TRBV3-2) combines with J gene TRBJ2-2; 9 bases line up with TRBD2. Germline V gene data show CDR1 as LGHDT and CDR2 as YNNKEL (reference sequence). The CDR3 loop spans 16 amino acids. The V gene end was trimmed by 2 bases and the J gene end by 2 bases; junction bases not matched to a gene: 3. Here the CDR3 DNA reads TGTGCCAGCAGCCAATGGCGGGAGGGAAACACCGGGGAGCTGTTTTTT. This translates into CASSQWREGNTGELFF.

In DNA, the CDR3 is TGTGCCAGCAGCTCCTTCGGTTCTCCTTCCCTCCACTTT. Its translation is CASSSFGSPSLHF. The rearrangement joins TRBV7-9 to TRBJ1-6, with no clear D. The germline V gene has CDR1 SEHNR and CDR2 FQNEAQ (reference sequence). Trimming pared 4 bases from V and 14 bases from J, leaving 15 bases between. This CDR3 has 13 residues.

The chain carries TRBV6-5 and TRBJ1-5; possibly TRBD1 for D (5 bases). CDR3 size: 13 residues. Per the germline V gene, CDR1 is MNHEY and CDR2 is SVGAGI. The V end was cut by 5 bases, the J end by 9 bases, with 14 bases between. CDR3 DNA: TGTGCCAGCAGTCGGGGGGTGGAGTGGCCCCAGCATTTT. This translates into CASSRGVEWPQHF.

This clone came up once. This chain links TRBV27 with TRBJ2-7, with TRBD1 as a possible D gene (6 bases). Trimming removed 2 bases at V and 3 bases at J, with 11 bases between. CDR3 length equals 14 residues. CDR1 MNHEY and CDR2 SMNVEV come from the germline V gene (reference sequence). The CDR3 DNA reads TGTGCCAGCAGTTTAAGGGACACCCTCTACGAGCAGTACTTC. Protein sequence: CASSLRDTLYEQYF.

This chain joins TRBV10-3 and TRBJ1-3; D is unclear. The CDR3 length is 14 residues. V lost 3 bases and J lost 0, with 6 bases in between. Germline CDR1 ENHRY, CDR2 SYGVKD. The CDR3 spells CAISDPNSGNTIYF. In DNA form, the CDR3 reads TGTGCCATCAGTGATCCTAACTCTGGAAACACCATATATTTT.

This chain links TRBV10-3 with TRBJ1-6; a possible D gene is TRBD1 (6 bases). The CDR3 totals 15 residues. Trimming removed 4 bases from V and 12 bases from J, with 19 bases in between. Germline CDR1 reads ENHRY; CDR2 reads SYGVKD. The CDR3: CAISGQGLLGGPLHF. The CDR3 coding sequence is TGTGCCATCAGTGGTCAGGGTCTCCTAGGGGGACCCCTCCACTTT.

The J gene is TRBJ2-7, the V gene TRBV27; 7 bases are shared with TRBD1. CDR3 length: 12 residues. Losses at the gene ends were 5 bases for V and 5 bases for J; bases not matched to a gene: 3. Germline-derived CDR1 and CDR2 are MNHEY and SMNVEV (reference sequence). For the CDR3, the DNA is TGTGCCAGCAGTGTCACAGGGGACGAGCAGTACTTC. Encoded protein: CASSVTGDEQYF.

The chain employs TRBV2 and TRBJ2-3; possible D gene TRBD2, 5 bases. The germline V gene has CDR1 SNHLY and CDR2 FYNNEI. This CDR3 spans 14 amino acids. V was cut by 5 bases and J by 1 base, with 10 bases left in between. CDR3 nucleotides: TGTGCCAGCAGTCCGGGGATTCGCACAGATACGCAGTATTTT. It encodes CASSPGIRTDTQYF.

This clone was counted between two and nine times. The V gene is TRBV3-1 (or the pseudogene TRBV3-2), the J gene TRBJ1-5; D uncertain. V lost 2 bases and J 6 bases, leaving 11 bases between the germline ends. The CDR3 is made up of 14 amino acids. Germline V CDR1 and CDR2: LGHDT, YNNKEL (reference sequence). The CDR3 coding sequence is TGTGCCAGCAGCCAATTCGGAGTGTCTCAGCCCCAGCATTTT. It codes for CASSQFGVSQPQHF.

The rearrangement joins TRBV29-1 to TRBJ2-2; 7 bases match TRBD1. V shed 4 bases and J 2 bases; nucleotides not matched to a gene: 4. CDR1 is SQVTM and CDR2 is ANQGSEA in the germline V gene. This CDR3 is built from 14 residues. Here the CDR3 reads CSVVGQTNTGELFF. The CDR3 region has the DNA TGCAGCGTTGTGGGACAGACTAACACCGGGGAGCTGTTTTTT.